A single sample gave rise to the 20 T cell receptor beta chains below, sequenced in a study of blood T cells in healthy people across ages. Primed by a sample-barcoded 5' primer and a J-beta primer mix, a second PCR proceeded for about 7 to 11 cycles. TCRdb reprocessed the 5' RACE reads via MiXCR and lists one record per CDR3 protein. Among approximately 1.5 million distinct CDR3 sequences, about 31% were seen once, and the ten largest hold approximately 10%. Sequencing was performed on blood. These receptors originate from a woman between 25 and 40 years old in good health.

The genes are TRBV27 and TRBJ2-7, with D tentatively TRBD1 (6 bases). Per germline, CDR1 MNHEY and CDR2 SMNVEV (reference sequence). CDR3 length: 15 residues. The V and J ends lost 0 bases and 5 bases respectively, with 14 bases between them. The CDR3: CASSLSEGRGHEQYF. As DNA, the CDR3 is TGTGCCAGCAGTTTATCGGAAGGCAGGGGCCACGAGCAGTACTTC.

The chain joins TRBV5-6 to TRBJ2-3; 9 positions agree with TRBD1. CDR1 and CDR2 (germline): SGHDT, YYEEEE. The trim removed 2 bases at V and 2 bases at J, leaving 6 bases unmatched. The CDR3 contains 16 residues. CDR3 bases: TGTGCCAGCAGCTTATCCGGGACAGGGAACACAGATACGCAGTATTTT. Translating it yields CASSLSGTGNTDTQYF.

Concerning this clonotype: With a much larger clone just one base away, this may be a read error. The chain carries TRBV28 and TRBJ2-7, with D perhaps assigned TRBD1 or TRBD2 (5 bases each). The J call may be incorrect, as the DNA end agrees better with TRBJ2-5. Germline CDR1 is MDHEN and CDR2 is SYDVKM. The length of the CDR3 is 13 residues. The CDR3 DNA is TGTGCCAGCAGAGATGGCAGGGAGGAGACCCAGTACTTC. Its protein product is CASRDGREETQYF.

Only a few counts were recorded for this clonotype. As DNA, the CDR3 is TGTGCCAGCAGCCAGAGACTAGCGGGAGGGCCGGCAGATACGCAGTATTTT. Translating gives CASSQRLAGGPADTQYF. This chain links TRBV7-2 with TRBJ2-3; TRBD2 aligns across 14 bases. With 5 bases clipped from V and 4 bases from J, the junction kept 8 bases outside the gene matches. The CDR3 length is 17 residues. The germline gives CDR1 SGHTA, CDR2 FQGNSA.

This clonotype has just a few counts. J is TRBJ1-2 and V is TRBV20-1; TRBD1 is a possible D gene (6 bases). The CDR3 has 13 amino acids. Germline CDR1 and CDR2: DFQATT and SNEGSKA (reference sequence). The V end lost 0 bases, the J end lost 7 bases, and 12 bases lay between the germline ends. The CDR3 spells CSARDPGGPGYTF. The CDR3 DNA follows: TGCAGTGCTAGAGATCCGGGGGGCCCTGGCTACACCTTC.

The V gene is TRBV20-1, the J gene TRBJ2-4, with 8 bases identical to TRBD2. The end of the DNA aligns better with TRBJ2-5, so the J call may be wrong. The CDR3 has 13 residues. Germline V lookup: CDR1 DFQATT, CDR2 SNEGSKA (reference sequence). CDR3 sequence: CSASRGGKETQYF. CDR3 coding DNA: TGCAGTGCTAGCCGGGGGGGAAAAGAGACCCAGTACTTC.

With respect to this clonotype: A read error is possible here, since a much larger clone lies one base away. The gene calls are TRBV5-1 and TRBJ2-7, with a weak D call TRBD2 (6 bases). The germline V gene encodes CDR1 SGHRS and CDR2 YFSETQ. The CDR3 has 16 amino acids. The CDR3: CTSSFGGNHIDYEQYF. CDR3 DNA sequence: TGCACCAGCAGCTTCGGAGGGAACCACATTGACTACGAGCAGTACTTC.

This clonotype has just one count. The chain joins TRBV9 to TRBJ2-3; 8 nucleotides line up with TRBD2. With 0 bases clipped from V and 3 bases from J, the junction kept 9 bases outside the gene matches. The CDR3 extends over 17 amino acids. CDR1 is SGDLS and CDR2 is YYNGEE in the germline V gene. CDR3 amino acids: CASSVGGGGQQTDTQYF. CDR3 bases: TGTGCCAGCAGCGTAGGGGGCGGGGGGCAACAAACAGATACGCAGTATTTT.

This rearrangement joins TRBV20-1 to TRBJ1-2, with TRBD1 matching 8 bases. Trimming cost V 5 bases and J 5 bases; bases outside gene matches: 7. CDR1 is DFQATT, CDR2 SNEGSKA, per germline (reference sequence). The CDR3 sequence is 13 residues long. The CDR3 region has the DNA TGCAGTGCTCAAGAGCAGGGGGCTTATGGCTACACCTTC. Protein sequence: CSAQEQGAYGYTF.

This clonotype was picked up a small number of times. V is TRBV11-2 and J is TRBJ2-7, with D possibly being TRBD1 (6 bases). Per the germline V gene, CDR1 is SGHAT and CDR2 is FQNNGV. CDR3 length: 15 residues. The V and J ends lost 2 bases and 5 bases respectively, with 16 bases between them. This CDR3 is CASSLLVRGSDEQYF. CDR3 bases: TGTGCCAGCAGCTTACTCGTAAGGGGGTCGGACGAGCAGTACTTC.

The rearrangement joins TRBV4-2 to TRBJ1-1; no definite D call. Trimming pared 4 bases from V and 5 bases from J, leaving 11 bases between. The V gene's germline CDR1 is LGHNA and CDR2 YNFKEQ. The CDR3 sequence is 13 residues long. CDR3 DNA sequence: TGTGCCAGCAGCCGGGAGCCCCTAACTGAAGCTTTCTTT. Translated: CASSREPLTEAFF.

In its sample, this clonotype was seen many times. The rearrangement uses TRBV4-1 and TRBJ2-5; 11 bases fit TRBD1. V gave up 3 bases and J gave up 11 bases; unmatched junction bases: 8. The CDR3 runs to 14 residues. Germline values: CDR1 MGHRA, CDR2 YSYEKL. CDR3 sequence reads: CASSQGQGVWEQYF. CDR3 DNA sequence: TGCGCCAGCAGCCAGGGACAGGGGGTCTGGGAGCAGTACTTC.

Regarding this clonotype: Given a much more abundant clone one base away, this may be a read error. This rearrangement joins TRBV29-1 to TRBJ2-7, with D perhaps TRBD1 (5 bases). Germline V lookup: CDR1 SQVTM, CDR2 ANQGSEA. V was clipped by 5 bases and J by 7 bases, with 18 bases between them. CDR3 length: 13 residues. The CDR3 DNA follows: TGCAGCGTTAAAAGGGGCGCGTCGAGGGAGCAGTACTTC. This codes for CSVKRGASREQYF.

This clonotype was seen more than once but under ten times. The chain has TRBV6-1 and TRBJ2-3; D might be TRBD1 (5 bases). Germline assignment: CDR1 MNHNS and CDR2 SASEGT. Trimming removed 6 bases at V and 1 base at J, with 17 bases between. This CDR3 is built from 16 residues. This chain's CDR3 is CASRGQYLTGTDTQYF. The DNA of the CDR3 is TGTGCCAGCAGAGGACAATATCTGACGGGCACAGATACGCAGTATTTT.

The chain recombines TRBV4-2 with TRBJ2-3; 7 bases line up with TRBD2. The ends lost 3 bases at V and 2 bases at J; junction bases unmatched: 11. Germline CDR1 and CDR2: LGHNA and YNFKEQ. This CDR3 spans 17 amino acids. CDR3 region: CASSHSPASGYTDTQYF. DNA of the CDR3: TGTGCCAGCAGCCATAGCCCAGCTAGCGGATACACAGATACGCAGTATTTT.

This clonotype was seen more than once but under ten times. The V gene is TRBV10-3, the J gene TRBJ2-5; 7 bases fit TRBD1. Trimming cost V 2 bases and J 3 bases; bases outside gene matches: 0. Germline values: CDR1 ENHRY, CDR2 SYGVKD. The CDR3 has 13 residues. The CDR3 DNA is TGTGCCATCAGTGAGGGGACAGAAGAGACCCAGTACTTC. Residues: CAISEGTEETQYF.

As for this clonotype: A read error may be the cause here, since a much bigger clone is one base away. V gene TRBV7-9 combines with J gene TRBJ2-1; TRBD2 matches 9 bases. This CDR3 has 14 residues. Germline-derived CDR1 and CDR2 are SEHNR and FQNEAQ (reference sequence). Germline trimming cut 11 bases from V and 3 bases from J; bases unmatched to any gene: 8. CDR3 amino acids: CAGILAGIYNEQFF. The CDR3, as DNA: TGTGCCGGTATTCTAGCGGGAATCTACAATGAGCAGTTCTTC.

The chain employs TRBV2 and TRBJ2-1, with TRBD2 matching 10 bases. CDR3 length: 15 residues. The ends lost 6 bases at V and 6 bases at J; junction bases unmatched: 8. Germline CDR1 SNHLY, CDR2 FYNNEI. The CDR3 bases are TGTGCCAGCAGCTTAAGCGGGAGGGCTTCCAATGAGCAGTTCTTC. Translated: CASSLSGRASNEQFF. Supplemented by reference TRBV2 and TRBJ2-1, the full variable domain reads EPEVTQTPSHQVTQMGQEVILRCVPISNHLYFYWYRQILGQKVEFLVSFYNNEISEKSEIFDDQFSVERPDGSNFTLKIRSTKLEDSAMYFCASSLSGRASNEQFFGPGTRLTVL.

Notes on this clonotype: The junction and the germline gene differ at one end; a read error may be behind it. Here the CDR3 reads CASAHLAGGDYNGQFF. The CDR3 region has the DNA TGTGCCAGCGCCCACCTGGCGGGAGGAGACTACAATGGGCAGTTCTTC. The chain combines TRBV28 with TRBJ2-1; 8 bases line up with TRBD2. The CDR3 is 16 residues long. Per the germline V gene, CDR1 is MDHEN and CDR2 is SYDVKM.

This chain joins TRBV2 and TRBJ2-7; weak D call: TRBD2 (5 bases). The CDR3 sequence is 18 residues long. Trimming stripped 3 bases from V and 1 base from J, with 22 bases between. Looked up from germline, CDR1 is SNHLY and CDR2 is FYNNEI. CDR3 coding DNA: TGTGCCAGCAGTGAGGAGAACCCCGAAGCGGTGCCTTCCTACGAGCAGTACTTC. This codes for CASSEENPEAVPSYEQYF. Drawing the rest from reference TRBV2 and TRBJ2-7, the complete variable domain is EPEVTQTPSHQVTQMGQEVILRCVPISNHLYFYWYRQILGQKVEFLVSFYNNEISEKSEIFDDQFSVERPDGSNFTLKIRSTKLEDSAMYFCASSEENPEAVPSYEQYFGPGTRLTVT.